This paragraph covers one T cell receptor (beta chain) sequence. Its antigen is undetermined. This specimen belongs to a study of CD8 T cells in ankylosing spondylitis. V was cut by 1 base and J by 1 base, with 7 bases left in between. The CDR3 runs to 14 residues. The germline CDR1 and CDR2 sequences are LGHDT and YNNKEL (reference sequence). TCR beta libraries were made by quantitative 5'-RACE with molecular barcodes. Each CDR3 protein is one row after TCRdb ran MiXCR on the 5' RACE reads. Of under 850,000 distinct CDR3 sequences listed, roughly 20% are singletons. Notes on the study in general: Disease-linked clones were reportedly significantly enriched in matched ankylosing spondylitis synovial fluid. What appeared characteristic of ankylosing spondylitis blood was a TCR beta motif of eight highly homologous variants. Researchers report that disease-linked clones proved CD8+ and relatively rare in peripheral blood. Reactive arthritis synovial fluid and blood previously showed some of these motif variants.

Sequenced: blood, either unsorted or a sorted T cell fraction (not recorded which). This sequence joins TRBV3-1 and TRBJ1-1; D is ambiguous. This sequence was found in a male donor with ankylosing spondylitis. The CDR3 DNA is TGTGCCAGCAGCCAAGGAGGACGGAACACTGAAGCTTTCTTT. Amino acids: CASSQGGRNTEAFF.